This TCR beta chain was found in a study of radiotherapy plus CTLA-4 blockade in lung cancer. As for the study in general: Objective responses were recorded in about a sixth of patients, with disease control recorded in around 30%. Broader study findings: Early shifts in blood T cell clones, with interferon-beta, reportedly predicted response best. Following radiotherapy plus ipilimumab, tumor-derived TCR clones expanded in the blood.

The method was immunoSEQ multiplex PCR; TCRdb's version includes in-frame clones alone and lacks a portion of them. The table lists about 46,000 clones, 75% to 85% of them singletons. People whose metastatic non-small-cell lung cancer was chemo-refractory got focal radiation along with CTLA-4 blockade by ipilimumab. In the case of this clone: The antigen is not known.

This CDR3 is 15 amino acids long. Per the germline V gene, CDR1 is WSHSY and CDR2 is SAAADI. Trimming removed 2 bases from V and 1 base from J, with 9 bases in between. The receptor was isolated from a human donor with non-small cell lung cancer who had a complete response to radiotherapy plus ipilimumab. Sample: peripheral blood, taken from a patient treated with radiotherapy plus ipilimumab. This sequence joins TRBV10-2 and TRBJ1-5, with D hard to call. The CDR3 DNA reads TGCGCCAGCAGTGAGACAGCCCCCAGCAATCAGCCCCAGCATTTT. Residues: CASSETAPSNQPQHF.